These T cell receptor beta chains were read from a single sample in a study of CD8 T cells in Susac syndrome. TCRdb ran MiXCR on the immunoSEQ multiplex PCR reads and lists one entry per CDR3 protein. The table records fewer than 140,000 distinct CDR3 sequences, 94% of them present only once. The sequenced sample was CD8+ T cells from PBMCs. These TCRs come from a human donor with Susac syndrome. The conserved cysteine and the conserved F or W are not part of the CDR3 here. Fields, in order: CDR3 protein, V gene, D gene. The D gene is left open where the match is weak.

ASSSWTSGTYEQY | TRBV7-9 | TRBD2
ASSYRGLQETQY | TRBV6-2/TRBV6-3 | .
ASRSGTGELF | TRBV5-4 | .
ASSPRDRVDGYT | TRBV9 | TRBD1
ASSSTTGTDTQY | TRBV7-3 | .
ASSPGLGQPQH | TRBV14 | .
ASSPGGPEAF | TRBV5-4 | TRBD1
ASSQDLHSNQPQH | TRBV4-3 | .
ASSPGGAGTYEQY | TRBV12-3/TRBV12-4 | .
SAPPGAAPPNEKLF | TRBV20-1 | .
SAARGNEQF | TRBV20-1 | .
ASGAETQY | TRBV10-3 | .
ASSPTPEVPPDTQY | TRBV27 | .
ASSQGTASYNEQF | TRBV4-3 | .
SVEAPDTEAF | TRBV29-1 | .
SARAGTKTARMLNTEAF | TRBV20-1 | .
ASSARDGFTDTQY | TRBV9 | .
ASQSEVGSGNTIY | TRBV2 | .
SARDREGVVQETQY | TRBV20-1 | .
ASSTDSSYEQY | TRBV2 | .
ASSNLRDIYEQY | TRBV7-9 | .
ASSVPQGSSGANVLT | TRBV9 | .
ASSQDIKQIPYGYT | TRBV4-3 | .
ASSIQPQETQY | TRBV5-6 | .
ASSLKPGTDTQY | TRBV11-2 | .
ASSELEGYEQY | TRBV25-1 | .
ASSLEKGRTGLFYEQY | TRBV11-2 | .
ASSKWTGGEETQY | TRBV25-1 | TRBD1
ASSEVKGSLQETQY | TRBV2 | .
ASSLDQGYYGYT | TRBV7-8 | .
ASSPMTDTQY | TRBV12-3/TRBV12-4 | .
ASSSSETTNNEQF | TRBV7-9 | .
ASRYGTDGEQY | TRBV12-3/TRBV12-4 | TRBD1
ASSQGPGNSGANVLT | TRBV4-1 | .
ASSLATAGNEQF | TRBV12-3/TRBV12-4 | .
ATPVRRETEAF | TRBV9 | .
ASSEALIGGEKLF | TRBV2 | .
ASSLGGLAFQNEQF | TRBV7-8 | TRBD2
ASSYSKWGGGTEAF | TRBV6-6 | .
SARDLGYT | TRBV20-1 | .
ASSVVYNEQF | TRBV9 | .
ASTLKGISTDTQY | TRBV9 | .
SVEDRGAYSLNTGELF | TRBV29-1 | .
ASSVSGSPWGYGYT | TRBV9 | .
ASSLVLTGDGYGYT | TRBV13 | .
ASERVGTGELF | TRBV6-6 | .
ASSPLGGHDNSPLH | TRBV7-9 | TRBD1
ASSIPGDTQY | TRBV6-5 | .
ASSQEGPRTDTQY | TRBV4-1 | .
ASSLGLFGGYT | TRBV12-3/TRBV12-4 | .
ASSQEAVPNYGYT | TRBV4-1 | .
ASSLGLGFDTQY | TRBV5-1 | TRBD2
ASSPTRGGTDTQY | TRBV12-3/TRBV12-4 | .
ARTPYPPGLVGNQPQH | TRBV19 | .